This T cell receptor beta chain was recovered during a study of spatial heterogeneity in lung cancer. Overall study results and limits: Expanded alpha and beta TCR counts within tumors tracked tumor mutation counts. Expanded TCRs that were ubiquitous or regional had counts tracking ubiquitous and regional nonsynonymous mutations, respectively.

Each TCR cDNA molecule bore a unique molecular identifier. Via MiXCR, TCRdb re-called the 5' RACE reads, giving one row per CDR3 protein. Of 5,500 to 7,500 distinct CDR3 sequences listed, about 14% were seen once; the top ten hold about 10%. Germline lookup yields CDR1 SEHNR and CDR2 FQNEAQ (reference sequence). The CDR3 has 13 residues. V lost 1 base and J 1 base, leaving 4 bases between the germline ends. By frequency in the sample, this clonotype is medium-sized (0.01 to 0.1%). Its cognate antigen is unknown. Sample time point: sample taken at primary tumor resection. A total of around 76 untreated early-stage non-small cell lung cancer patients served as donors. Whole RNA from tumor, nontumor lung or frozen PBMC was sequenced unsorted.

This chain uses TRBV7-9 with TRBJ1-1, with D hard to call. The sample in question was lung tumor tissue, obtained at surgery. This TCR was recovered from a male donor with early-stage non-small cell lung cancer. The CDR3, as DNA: TGTGCCAGCAGCTTAGAACAGAACACTGAAGCTTTCTTT. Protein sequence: CASSLEQNTEAFF.